This TCR beta chain stems from a study of T cell repertoires in cytomegalovirus infection. Study in general: Matching HLA type and CMV infection were both indicated by public TCR beta signatures. Overall study results and limits: The ex vivo response was dominated by HLA-C-restricted CMV-specific TCR beta clonotypes.

CDR3 size: 12 residues. Germline lookup yields CDR1 SQVTM and CDR2 ANQGSEA. V lost 2 bases to trimming and J lost 7 bases, with 8 bases between them. From the reads, TCRdb called clonotypes with MiXCR, one entry per CDR3 protein. The sample has under 250,000 distinct CDR3 sequences, approximately 13% seen once; the top ten hold 1.5% to 2%. Remarks on this clonotype: What it binds is unknown.

This sequence originates from a human donor in good health (CMV status not recorded). Some clones in this sample may be carry-over from other donors' samples. Sequenced sample: PBMCs. The V gene is TRBV29-1, the J gene TRBJ1-4; possible D gene TRBD1, 6 bases. The DNA of the CDR3 is TGCAGCGTTGAACAGGGGACTGAAAAACTGTTTTTT. Residues: CSVEQGTEKLFF.